This T cell receptor beta chain was profiled in a study of T cell clusters in autoimmune cytopenias. Each sample's input was around 270 ng genomic DNA, 38,000 or so genome equivalents. TRB rearrangements were amplified by touch-down multiplex PCR with mixed TRB-A/B primers. Following a re-call of the multiplex PCR reads, TCRdb has one entry per CDR3 protein and lacks DNA. The sample is made up of 3,700 or so distinct CDR3 sequences, and the top ten hold about 15% of it. The germline CDR1 and CDR2 sequences are SGHNT and YYREEE (reference sequence). This CDR3 has 14 amino acids. Study-wide points: TRB repertoire shifts in secondary cytopenia and chronic lymphocytic leukemia mostly reflected lymphoma, not autoimmunity.

This clonotype is called medium-sized (0.01 to 0.1%) based on its frequency. Its matching antigen is unknown. These data were also reused for a study on T cell repertoires in aging, cancer and after chemotherapy. In that study: Donors were grouped into six age bands spanning 30 or younger through 70 or older.

Sequencing used peripheral blood. The clonotype was recovered from a human donor in good health. The gene calls are TRBV5-4 and TRBJ2-5; the D gene TCRdb calls, TRBD1, cannot be checked with no DNA. The CDR3 here is CASSLPGPKETQYF.